This entry features one T cell receptor (beta chain) sequence. V trimming: 6 bases; J trimming: 3 bases; junction bases outside the gene matches: 6. CDR3 length: 14 residues. Germline V gene lookup returns CDR1 LNHDA and CDR2 SQIVND (reference sequence). Original methodology: Amplification of reference gene primers was used by the study to estimate nucleated cell counts. The table came from immunoSEQ multiplex PCR; TCRdb's copy has only in-frame clones and leaves some out. V and J calls and clone size follow that table, whereas D and trimming were derived from the DNA. The data hold tens of thousands of clones, with approximately 80% observed a single time. The sample belongs to a study of blood T cell repertoires in COVID-19. Study summary: The United States, Italy and Spain provided the acute and convalescent COVID-19 samples. PBMCs, B-cell-depleted T cells, or T cells provided the cDNA or gDNA that made up the material.

V gene TRBV19 combines with J gene TRBJ2-7, with TRBD1 identical over 9 bases. The source of this sequence is a woman aged 80 or over with acute or convalescent COVID-19. The sample comprised peripheral blood. The CDR3 protein is CASRKADRGYEQYF. CDR3 nucleotide sequence: TGTGCCAGTAGAAAAGCGGACAGGGGCTACGAGCAGTACTTC.